A selection of T cell receptor beta chains follows, all from one sample in a study of OX40 agonist ivuxolimab in advanced cancers. Assay used: immunoSEQ multiplex PCR; TCRdb lists only in-frame clones, some missing. This sample has around 9,800 clones, with about three quarters found just once. Source: CD4+ or CD8+ T cells sorted from blood, taken in a trial of the OX40 agonist ivuxolimab. The receptors here all came from an adult with an advanced solid tumor such as melanoma, head and neck, liver or kidney cancer. CDR3s include the opening cysteine and the closing phenylalanine or tryptophan. The D gene is left open where the match is weak. Clone sizes are given selectively: once, few, many, or a class where the clone is expanded.

abundance: .; v_gene: TRBV5-1; j_gene: TRBJ2-7; d_gene: .; CDR3aa: CASSLVGQTNYEQYF; CDR3nt: TGTGCCAGCAGCTTGGTGGGTCAGACGAACTACGAGCAGTACTTC
abundance: .; v_gene: TRBV27; j_gene: TRBJ2-1; d_gene: .; CDR3aa: CASSFGGNEQFF; CDR3nt: TGTGCCAGCAGTTTCGGAGGAAATGAGCAGTTCTTC
abundance: medium-sized; v_gene: TRBV27; j_gene: TRBJ1-5; d_gene: .; CDR3aa: CAAGGPSNQPQHF; CDR3nt: TGTGCCGCGGGGGGTCCCAGCAATCAGCCCCAGCATTTT
abundance: once; v_gene: TRBV5-4; j_gene: TRBJ2-3; d_gene: .; CDR3aa: CASSLAGLADTQYF; CDR3nt: TGTGCCAGCAGCTTGGCTGGATTGGCAGATACGCAGTATTTT
abundance: .; v_gene: TRBV19; j_gene: TRBJ1-1; d_gene: TRBD1; CDR3aa: CASSPTGAKNTEAFF; CDR3nt: TGTGCCAGTAGCCCGACAGGGGCTAAGAACACTGAAGCTTTCTTT
abundance: large; v_gene: TRBV7-9; j_gene: TRBJ2-7; d_gene: .; CDR3aa: CASSSLRGTPSYEQYF; CDR3nt: TGTGCCAGCAGCTCGCTACGCGGGACTCCTTCCTACGAGCAGTACTTC
abundance: .; v_gene: TRBV27; j_gene: TRBJ1-1; d_gene: .; CDR3aa: CASRADRQGPRTEAFF; CDR3nt: TGTGCCAGCAGGGCAGACCGTCAGGGACCTAGGACTGAAGCTTTCTTT
abundance: .; v_gene: TRBV15; j_gene: TRBJ1-4; d_gene: .; CDR3aa: CATSRVGESDEKLFF; CDR3nt: TGTGCCACCAGCAGAGTTGGTGAAAGTGATGAAAAACTGTTTTTT
abundance: .; v_gene: TRBV9; j_gene: TRBJ1-3; d_gene: .; CDR3aa: CASSVGVVGVSGNTIYF; CDR3nt: TGTGCCAGCAGCGTAGGGGTGGTGGGTGTCTCTGGAAACACCATATATTTT
abundance: .; v_gene: TRBV11-2; j_gene: TRBJ2-7; d_gene: .; CDR3aa: CASSLGSIEQYF; CDR3nt: TGTGCCAGCAGCTTAGGGTCGATCGAGCAGTACTTC
abundance: .; v_gene: TRBV10-2; j_gene: TRBJ1-2; d_gene: .; CDR3aa: CASSEMAGGNYGYTF; CDR3nt: TGCGCCAGCAGTGAGATGGCGGGGGGTAACTATGGCTACACCTTC
abundance: .; v_gene: TRBV5-5; j_gene: TRBJ2-2; d_gene: TRBD2; CDR3aa: CASSQDPPERETGELFF; CDR3nt: TGCGCCAGCAGCCAAGACCCCCCGGAGCGGGAGACCGGGGAGCTGTTTTTT
abundance: medium-sized; v_gene: TRBV4-2; j_gene: TRBJ1-4; d_gene: TRBD1; CDR3aa: CASSQVAGTGAEKLFF; CDR3nt: TGTGCCAGCAGCCAAGTTGCCGGGACAGGGGCCGAAAAACTGTTTTTT
abundance: .; v_gene: TRBV6-5; j_gene: TRBJ2-1; d_gene: .; CDR3aa: CASSLSAADNEQFF; CDR3nt: TGTGCCAGCAGTTTATCGGCTGCCGACAATGAGCAGTTCTTC
abundance: .; v_gene: TRBV27; j_gene: TRBJ2-7; d_gene: TRBD2; CDR3aa: CASSPSGGLLTYEQYF; CDR3nt: TGTGCCAGCAGTCCTAGCGGGGGGCTTCTAACCTACGAGCAGTACTTC
abundance: .; v_gene: TRBV11-3; j_gene: TRBJ1-2; d_gene: .; CDR3aa: CASSLEESGDGYTF; CDR3nt: TGTGCCAGCAGCTTAGAGGAGTCAGGGGATGGCTACACCTTC
abundance: .; v_gene: TRBV7-9; j_gene: TRBJ1-2; d_gene: TRBD1; CDR3aa: CASSLGAGGFNYGYTF; CDR3nt: TGTGCCAGCAGCTTAGGGGCAGGGGGCTTCAACTATGGCTACACCTTC
abundance: medium-sized; v_gene: TRBV6-4; j_gene: TRBJ1-2; d_gene: TRBD1; CDR3aa: CASSDSARGMDGYTF; CDR3nt: TGTGCCAGCAGTGACTCTGCCAGGGGGATGGATGGCTACACCTTC
abundance: .; v_gene: TRBV28; j_gene: TRBJ2-3; d_gene: .; CDR3aa: CASSLIVTDTQYF; CDR3nt: TGTGCCAGCAGTTTAATAGTCACAGATACGCAGTATTTT
abundance: .; v_gene: TRBV5-8; j_gene: TRBJ2-7; d_gene: TRBD2; CDR3aa: CASSLGGGPREQYF; CDR3nt: TGTGCCAGCAGCTTGGGGGGGGGACCAAGAGAGCAGTACTTC
abundance: once; v_gene: TRBV7-6; j_gene: TRBJ1-1; d_gene: .; CDR3aa: CASSPGRGNTEAFF; CDR3nt: TGTGCCAGCAGCCCAGGTCGGGGAAACACTGAAGCTTTCTTT
abundance: .; v_gene: TRBV23-1; j_gene: TRBJ2-5; d_gene: .; CDR3aa: CASGATAHLRETQYF; CDR3nt: TGCGCCAGCGGAGCGACAGCCCACCTTCGGGAGACCCAGTACTTC
abundance: .; v_gene: TRBV27; j_gene: TRBJ2-3; d_gene: .; CDR3aa: CASSLVGRITDTQYF; CDR3nt: TGTGCCAGCAGTTTAGTGGGCCGAATCACAGATACGCAGTATTTT
abundance: .; v_gene: TRBV27; j_gene: TRBJ1-2; d_gene: .; CDR3aa: CASSVLPAKLYGYTF; CDR3nt: TGTGCCAGCAGTGTACTACCGGCCAAGCTCTATGGCTACACCTTC
abundance: few; v_gene: TRBV28; j_gene: TRBJ1-5; d_gene: .; CDR3aa: CASRTANSNQPQHF; CDR3nt: TGTGCCAGCCGGACAGCAAATAGCAATCAGCCCCAGCATTTT
abundance: .; v_gene: TRBV10-1; j_gene: TRBJ2-1; d_gene: TRBD2; CDR3aa: CASSDSAGGTYNEQFF; CDR3nt: TGCGCCAGCAGTGACTCGGCGGGAGGAACATACAATGAGCAGTTCTTC
abundance: .; v_gene: TRBV7-2; j_gene: TRBJ1-2; d_gene: TRBD1; CDR3aa: CASSQRGEEGALNYGYTF; CDR3nt: TGTGCCAGCAGCCAAAGGGGTGAGGAGGGGGCCTTAAACTATGGCTACACCTTC
abundance: .; v_gene: TRBV5-1; j_gene: TRBJ2-3; d_gene: TRBD1; CDR3aa: CASSLLRTGGKDTQYF; CDR3nt: TGCGCCAGCAGCTTGTTGAGGACAGGGGGGAAAGATACGCAGTATTTT
abundance: few; v_gene: TRBV13; j_gene: TRBJ2-7; d_gene: .; CDR3aa: CASSFPNRGEQYF; CDR3nt: TGTGCCAGCAGCTTCCCGAACCGGGGGGAGCAGTACTTC